The TCR beta chain described here comes from a study of CD8 T cells in Susac syndrome (dated by TCRdb to the late 2010s). In terms of the full investigation: Whether CD8+ T cell activation and differentiation in Susac syndrome was antigen driven was tested using repertoire sequencing. CD8+ T cell repertoire clonality was compared between over 9 healthy donors, roughly 14 Susac syndrome patients and some 15 multiple sclerosis patients. What the study reported, not specific to this receptor: The number of individuals in the TCR sequencing and HLA analysis was acknowledged as relatively small.

Peripheral blood CD8+ and CD4+ T cells from healthy donors, Susac syndrome patients and multiple sclerosis patients were profiled by high-throughput TCR beta sequencing. The healthy donors served as controls matched for age and sex. Bulk CD8+ and CD4+ T cells were purified by magnetic negative isolation, while CD8+ TEMRA cells were enriched using FACS. Blood was collected in EDTA tubes and processed within 24 hours, with PBMCs isolated through density gradient centrifugation. PBMCs destined for TCR sequencing were cryopreserved in liquid nitrogen and later thawed in a 37 °C water bath. A purity of at least 90% was achieved for sorted or isolated CD4+, CD8+ and CD8+ TEMRA cells. RNA was extracted using the RNeasy kit, and about 0.45 to 1 microgram was reverse transcribed with random hexamers. TCR beta CDR3 regions were amplified with the immunoSEQ multiplex PCR assay covering 54 Vbeta and 13 Jbeta segments. To correct PCR amplification bias, a synthetic template baseline was used for both primer optimization and computational correction. For the original study's pipeline: Reads were assigned to V, D and J genes according to IMGT and analyzed in immunoSEQ Analyzer, with only productive sequences retained. Clonality was computed as one minus Shannon entropy normalized by log2 of the number of productive unique sequences. For each patient and control, public and private clones were evaluated among the 100 most prevalent clones. Susac-specific clones were defined as absent from healthy and MS cohorts, over a thousand published viral clones and other ImmuneACCESS disease sequences. TCRdb took the public reads, trimmed them with fastp at Q25, ran MiXCR for clone calling and kept in-frame beta chains. Every entry covers one CDR3 protein and lists the most common genes and DNA from its rows. None of the V and J calls come from the authors' own analysis; TCRdb made them. The sample contains around 46,000 distinct CDR3 sequences, around 93% of them found a single time. The ten most abundant clones make up 0.4% to 0.5% of the sample.

Turning to this clonotype: Its recognized antigen is unknown. There are no base qualities to consult, and no much larger clone falls within one base.

The germline V gene (reference sequence) yields LGHDT for CDR1 and YNNKEL for CDR2. V loses 2 bases, J loses 5 bases, and the germline ends lie 11 bases apart. The CDR3, from cysteine to phenylalanine, totals 14 residues. CDR3 DNA is the only sequence kept; it has 42 bases, read in frame from the first base. The sequence links TRBV3-1 to TRBJ2-3, and possibly TRBD2, on 6 matching bases. The material sequenced was CD8+ T cells from PBMCs. The TCR originated in a human donor in good health. Read as DNA, the sequence is TGTGCCAGCAGCCAATTTGGACTATTAGATACGCAGTATTTT. This gives the protein CASSQFGLLDTQYF.